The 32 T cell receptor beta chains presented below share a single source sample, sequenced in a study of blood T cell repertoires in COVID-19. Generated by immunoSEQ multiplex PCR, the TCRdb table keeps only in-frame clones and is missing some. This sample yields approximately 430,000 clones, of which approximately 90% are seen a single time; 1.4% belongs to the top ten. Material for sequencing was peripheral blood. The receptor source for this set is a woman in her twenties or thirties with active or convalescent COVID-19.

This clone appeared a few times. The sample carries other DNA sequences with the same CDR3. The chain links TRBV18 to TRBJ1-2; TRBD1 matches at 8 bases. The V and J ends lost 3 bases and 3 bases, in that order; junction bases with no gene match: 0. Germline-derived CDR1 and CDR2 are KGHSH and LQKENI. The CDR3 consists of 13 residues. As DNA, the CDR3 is TGTGCCAGCTCACCGGGACAGGACTATGGCTACACCTTC. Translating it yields CASSPGQDYGYTF.

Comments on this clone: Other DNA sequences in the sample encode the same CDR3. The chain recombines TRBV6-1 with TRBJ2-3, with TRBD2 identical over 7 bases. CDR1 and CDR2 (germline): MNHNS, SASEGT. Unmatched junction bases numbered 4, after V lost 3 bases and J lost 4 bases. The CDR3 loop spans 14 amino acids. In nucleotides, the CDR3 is TGTGCCAGCAGTGAGGGCGGGGGAGCAGATACGCAGTATTTT. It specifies CASSEGGGADTQYF.

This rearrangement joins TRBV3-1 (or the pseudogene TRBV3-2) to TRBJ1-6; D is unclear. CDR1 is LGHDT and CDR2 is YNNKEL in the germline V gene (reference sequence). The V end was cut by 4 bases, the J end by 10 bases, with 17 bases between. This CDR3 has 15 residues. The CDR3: CASSLGRWSGSPLHF. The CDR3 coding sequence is TGTGCCAGCAGCCTCGGCCGTTGGAGCGGCTCACCCCTCCACTTT.

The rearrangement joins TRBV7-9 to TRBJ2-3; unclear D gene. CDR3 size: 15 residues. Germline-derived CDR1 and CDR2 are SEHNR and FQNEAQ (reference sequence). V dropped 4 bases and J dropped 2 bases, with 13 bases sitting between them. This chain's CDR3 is CASSYAGSVTDTQYF. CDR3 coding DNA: TGTGCCAGCAGCTACGCCGGGTCCGTCACAGATACGCAGTATTTT.

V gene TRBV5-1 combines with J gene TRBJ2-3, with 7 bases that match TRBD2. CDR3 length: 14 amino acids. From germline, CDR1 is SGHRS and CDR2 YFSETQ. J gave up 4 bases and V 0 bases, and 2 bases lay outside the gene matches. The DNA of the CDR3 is TGCGCCAGCAGCTTGGCTGGGGGGGCAGATACGCAGTATTTT. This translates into CASSLAGGADTQYF.

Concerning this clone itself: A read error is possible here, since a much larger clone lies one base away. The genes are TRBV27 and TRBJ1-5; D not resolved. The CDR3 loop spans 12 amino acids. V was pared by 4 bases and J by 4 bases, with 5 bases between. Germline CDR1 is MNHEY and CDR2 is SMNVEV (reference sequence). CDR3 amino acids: CASSYSNQPQHF. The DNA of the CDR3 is TGTGCCAGCAGTTATAGTAATCAGCCCCAGCATTTT.

Written as DNA, the CDR3 is TGTGCCAGCTCACCCCCTTCTGAGCCCCATGGCAATCAGCCCCAGCATTTT. Translating gives CASSPPSEPHGNQPQHF. V usage is TRBV18 and J usage is TRBJ1-5; D ambiguous. Trimming pared 3 bases from V and 2 bases from J, leaving 17 bases between. This CDR3 is built from 17 residues. Germline lookup yields CDR1 KGHSH and CDR2 LQKENI.

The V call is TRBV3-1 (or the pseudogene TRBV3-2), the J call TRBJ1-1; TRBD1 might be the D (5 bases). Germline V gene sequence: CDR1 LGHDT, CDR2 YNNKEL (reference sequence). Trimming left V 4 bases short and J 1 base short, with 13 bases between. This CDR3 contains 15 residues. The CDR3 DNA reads TGTGCCAGCAGCCTGACTCGACAGACGAACACTGAAGCTTTCTTT. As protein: CASSLTRQTNTEAFF.

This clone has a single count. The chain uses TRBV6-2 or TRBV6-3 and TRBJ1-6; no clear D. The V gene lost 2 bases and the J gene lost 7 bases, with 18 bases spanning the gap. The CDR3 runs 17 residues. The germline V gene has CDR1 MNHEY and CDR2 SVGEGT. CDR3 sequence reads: CASSYVAAVDTNSPLHF. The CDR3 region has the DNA TGTGCCAGCAGTTACGTGGCCGCAGTCGACACGAATTCACCCCTCCACTTT.

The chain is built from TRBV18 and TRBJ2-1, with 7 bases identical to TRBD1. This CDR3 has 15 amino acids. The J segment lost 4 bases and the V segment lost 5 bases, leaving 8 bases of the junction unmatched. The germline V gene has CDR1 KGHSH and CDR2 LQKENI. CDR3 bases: TGTGCCAGCTCAAGAGGACAGGTCCCTTACAATGAGCAGTTCTTC. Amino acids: CASSRGQVPYNEQFF.

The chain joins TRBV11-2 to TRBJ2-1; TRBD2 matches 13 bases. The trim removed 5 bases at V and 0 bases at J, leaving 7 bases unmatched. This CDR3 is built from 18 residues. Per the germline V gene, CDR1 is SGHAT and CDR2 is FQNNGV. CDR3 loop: CASSRGLAGPSSYNEQFF. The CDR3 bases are TGTGCCAGCAGCCGGGGACTAGCGGGACCGAGCTCCTACAATGAGCAGTTCTTC.

As DNA, the CDR3 is TGTGCCTGGAGTACCCAGTGGGGGCGTCGGGTAGGACTGTTTTTT. It is translated as CAWSTQWGRRVGLFF. The chain carries TRBV30 and TRBJ1-4, with D maybe TRBD1 (6 bases). The germline CDR1 and CDR2 sequences are GTSNPN and SVGIG (reference sequence). The germline V and J ends were trimmed by 2 bases and 13 bases, with 23 bases remaining between them. The CDR3 has 15 amino acids.

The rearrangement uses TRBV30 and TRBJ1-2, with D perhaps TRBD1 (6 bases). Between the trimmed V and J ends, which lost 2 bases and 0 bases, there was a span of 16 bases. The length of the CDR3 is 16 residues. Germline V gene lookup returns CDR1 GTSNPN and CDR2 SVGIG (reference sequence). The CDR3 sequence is CAWSRGTQRANYGYTF. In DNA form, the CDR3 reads TGTGCCTGGAGTAGGGGGACACAAAGAGCTAACTATGGCTACACCTTC.

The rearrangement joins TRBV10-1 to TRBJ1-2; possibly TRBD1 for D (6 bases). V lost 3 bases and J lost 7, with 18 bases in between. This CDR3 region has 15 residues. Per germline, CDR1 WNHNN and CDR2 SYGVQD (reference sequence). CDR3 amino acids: CASSDTTGTISGYTF. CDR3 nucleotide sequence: TGCGCCAGCAGTGATACCACAGGGACTATTAGTGGCTACACCTTC.

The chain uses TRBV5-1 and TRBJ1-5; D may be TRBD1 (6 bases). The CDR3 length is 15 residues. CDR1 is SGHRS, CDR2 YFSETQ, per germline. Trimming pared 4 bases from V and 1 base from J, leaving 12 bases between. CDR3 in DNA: TGCGCCAGCAGCGAACAGGGTGCGAGCAATCAGCCCCAGCATTTT. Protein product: CASSEQGASNQPQHF.

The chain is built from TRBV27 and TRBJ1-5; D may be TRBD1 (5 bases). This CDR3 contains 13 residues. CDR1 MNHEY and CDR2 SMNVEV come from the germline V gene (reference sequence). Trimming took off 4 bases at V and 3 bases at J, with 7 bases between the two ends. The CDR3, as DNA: TGTGCCAGCAGTTACAGGATCAATCAGCCCCAGCATTTT. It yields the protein CASSYRINQPQHF.

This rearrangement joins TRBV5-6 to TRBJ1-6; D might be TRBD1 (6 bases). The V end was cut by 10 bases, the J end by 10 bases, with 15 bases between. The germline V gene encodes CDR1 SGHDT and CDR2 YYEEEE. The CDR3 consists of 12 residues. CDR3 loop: CASQTGSSPLHF. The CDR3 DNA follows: TGTGCCTCCCAGACAGGCTCCTCACCCCTCCACTTT.

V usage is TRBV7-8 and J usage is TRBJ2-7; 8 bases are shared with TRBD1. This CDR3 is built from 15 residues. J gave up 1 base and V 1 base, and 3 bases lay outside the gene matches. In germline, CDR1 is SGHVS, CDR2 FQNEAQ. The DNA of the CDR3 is TGTGCCAGCAGCTTAGAAAGGGACAGGTCCTACGAGCAGTACTTC. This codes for CASSLERDRSYEQYF.

CDR3 in DNA: TGCGCCAGCAGCCAAGATTCGGGGATACGCAATCAGCCCCAGCATTTT. Protein: CASSQDSGIRNQPQHF. The chain couples TRBV4-1 to TRBJ1-5; D ambiguous. Germline CDR1 is MGHRA and CDR2 is YSYEKL. The ends were cut back, 0 bases at V and 2 bases at J, with 11 bases in the middle. The CDR3 length is 16 residues.

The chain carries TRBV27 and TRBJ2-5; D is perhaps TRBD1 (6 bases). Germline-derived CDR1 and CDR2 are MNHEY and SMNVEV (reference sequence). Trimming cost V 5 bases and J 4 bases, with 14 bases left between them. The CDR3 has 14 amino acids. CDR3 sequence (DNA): TGTGCCAGCAGTATGAGGGGGAATTTAGAGACCCAGTACTTC. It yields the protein CASSMRGNLETQYF.

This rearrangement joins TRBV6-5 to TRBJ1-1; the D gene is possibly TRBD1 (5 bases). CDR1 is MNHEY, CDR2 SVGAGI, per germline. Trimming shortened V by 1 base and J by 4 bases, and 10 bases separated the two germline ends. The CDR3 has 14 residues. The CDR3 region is CASSYFREATEAFF. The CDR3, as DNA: TGTGCCAGCAGTTACTTCAGGGAGGCCACTGAAGCTTTCTTT.

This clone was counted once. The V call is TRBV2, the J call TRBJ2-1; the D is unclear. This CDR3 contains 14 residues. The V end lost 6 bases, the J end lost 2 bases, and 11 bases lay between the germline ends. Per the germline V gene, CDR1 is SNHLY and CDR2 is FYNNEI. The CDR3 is CASRHSPTYNEQFF. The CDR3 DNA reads TGTGCCAGCAGGCACTCGCCCACCTACAATGAGCAGTTCTTC. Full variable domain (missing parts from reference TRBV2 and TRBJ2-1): EPEVTQTPSHQVTQMGQEVILRCVPISNHLYFYWYRQILGQKVEFLVSFYNNEISEKSEIFDDQFSVERPDGSNFTLKIRSTKLEDSAMYFCASRHSPTYNEQFFGPGTRLTVL.

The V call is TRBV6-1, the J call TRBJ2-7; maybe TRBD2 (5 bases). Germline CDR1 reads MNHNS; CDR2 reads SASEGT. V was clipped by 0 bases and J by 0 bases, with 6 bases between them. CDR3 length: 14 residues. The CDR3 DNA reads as TGTGCCAGCAGTGAAGCGGGGAGCTCCTACGAGCAGTACTTC. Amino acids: CASSEAGSSYEQYF.

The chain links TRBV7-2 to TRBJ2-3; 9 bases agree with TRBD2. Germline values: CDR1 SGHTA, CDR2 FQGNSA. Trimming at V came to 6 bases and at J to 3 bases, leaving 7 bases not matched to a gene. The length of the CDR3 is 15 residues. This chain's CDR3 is CASSALAGYTDTQYF. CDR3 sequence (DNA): TGTGCCAGCAGTGCGCTAGCGGGGTATACAGATACGCAGTATTTT.

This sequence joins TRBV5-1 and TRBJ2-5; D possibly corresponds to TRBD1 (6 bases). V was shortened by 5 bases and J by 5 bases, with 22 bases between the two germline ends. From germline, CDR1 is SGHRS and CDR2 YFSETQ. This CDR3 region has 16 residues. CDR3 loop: CASSRAPAQGSETQYF. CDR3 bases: TGCGCCAGCAGTCGGGCCCCGGCACAGGGATCGGAGACCCAGTACTTC.

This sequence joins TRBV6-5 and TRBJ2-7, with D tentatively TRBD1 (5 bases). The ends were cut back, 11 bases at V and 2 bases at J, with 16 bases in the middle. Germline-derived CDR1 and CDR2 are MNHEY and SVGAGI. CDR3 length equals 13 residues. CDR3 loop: CAVSRLGPYEQYF. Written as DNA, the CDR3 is TGTGCCGTAAGCAGGTTGGGGCCCTACGAGCAGTACTTC.

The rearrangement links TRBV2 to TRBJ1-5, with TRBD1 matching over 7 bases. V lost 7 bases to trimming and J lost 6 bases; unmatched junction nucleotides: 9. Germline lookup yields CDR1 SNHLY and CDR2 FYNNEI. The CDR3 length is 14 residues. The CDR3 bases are TGTGCCAGCACAGTGACAGGGTGGTTTCAGCCCCAGCATTTT. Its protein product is CASTVTGWFQPQHF.

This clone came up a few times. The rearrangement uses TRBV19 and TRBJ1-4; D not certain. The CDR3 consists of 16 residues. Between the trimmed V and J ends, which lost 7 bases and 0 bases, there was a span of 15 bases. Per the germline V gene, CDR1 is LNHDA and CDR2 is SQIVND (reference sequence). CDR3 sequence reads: CASKPFGSSTNEKLFF. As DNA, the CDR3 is TGTGCCAGTAAACCGTTTGGGAGTTCAACTAATGAAAAACTGTTTTTT.

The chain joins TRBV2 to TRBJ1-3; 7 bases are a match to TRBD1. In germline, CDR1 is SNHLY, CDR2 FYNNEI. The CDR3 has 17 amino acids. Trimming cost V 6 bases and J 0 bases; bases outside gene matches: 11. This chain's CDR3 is CASRVDRHESSGNTIYF. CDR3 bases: TGTGCCAGCAGGGTGGACAGGCACGAGAGCTCTGGAAACACCATATATTTT.

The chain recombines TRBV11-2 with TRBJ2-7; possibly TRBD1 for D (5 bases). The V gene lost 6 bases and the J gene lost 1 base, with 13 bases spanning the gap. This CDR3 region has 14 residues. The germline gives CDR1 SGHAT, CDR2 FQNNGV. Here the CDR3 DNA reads TGTGCCAGCAGGTACGACAGCGCTTCCTACGAGCAGTACTTC. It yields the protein CASRYDSASYEQYF.

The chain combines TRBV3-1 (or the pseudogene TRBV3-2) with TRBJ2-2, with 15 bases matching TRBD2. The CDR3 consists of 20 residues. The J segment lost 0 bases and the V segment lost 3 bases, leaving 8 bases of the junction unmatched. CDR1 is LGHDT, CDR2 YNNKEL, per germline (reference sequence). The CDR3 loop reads CASSHGPGLAGGPNTGELFF. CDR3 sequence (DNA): TGTGCCAGCAGCCACGGTCCGGGACTAGCGGGGGGTCCGAACACCGGGGAGCTGTTTTTT.

In nucleotides, the CDR3 is TGCGCCAGCAGTGGGGGACAGGGTTCTAATGGCTACACCTTC. Translation gives CASSGGQGSNGYTF. The chain uses TRBV5-1 and TRBJ1-2; the match to TRBD1 covers 9 bases. The CDR3 is 14 residues long. Trimming cost V 5 bases and J 6 bases; bases outside gene matches: 8. The germline V gene encodes CDR1 SGHRS and CDR2 YFSETQ. The full variable domain, in which reference TRBV5-1 and TRBJ1-2 provide the parts outside the CDR3, is KAGVTQTPRYLIKTRGQQVTLSCSPISGHRSVSWYQQTPGQGLQFLFEYFSETQRNKGNFPGRFSGRQFSNSRSEMNVSTLELGDSALYLCASSGGQGSNGYTFGSGTRLTVV.